The 20 T cell receptor beta chains given below trace back to one sample, sequenced in a study of T cells in pancreatic ductal adenocarcinoma. The selected patients with pancreatic ductal adenocarcinoma had surgery but no neoadjuvant therapy. Sequenced by immunoSEQ multiplex PCR; TCRdb stores in-frame clones only, minus some. The sample lists thousands of clones, roughly 70% seen once, with roughly 14% in the top ten. Sequencing was carried out using pancreatic tumor tissue. These receptors came from a human donor with pancreatic ductal adenocarcinoma.

The genes are TRBV27 and TRBJ2-5; D unclear. The CDR3 extends over 10 amino acids. CDR1 MNHEY and CDR2 SMNVEV come from the germline V gene (reference sequence). Between the trimmed V and J ends, which lost 8 bases and 4 bases, there was a span of 5 bases. This chain's CDR3 is CASPPETQYF. Here the CDR3 DNA reads TGTGCCAGCCCCCCAGAGACCCAGTACTTC.

The CDR3 sequence: CASSLAGVYNEQFF. In DNA, the CDR3 is TGTGCCAGCAGCTTGGCAGGGGTCTACAATGAGCAGTTCTTC. The rearrangement uses TRBV7-8 and TRBJ2-1; TRBD1 might be the D (6 bases). V was pared by 3 bases and J by 3 bases, with 9 bases between. The germline gives CDR1 SGHVS, CDR2 FQNEAQ. The length of the CDR3 is 14 residues.

This clone was seen just once. The V call is TRBV7-2, the J call TRBJ1-1, with 10 bases fitting TRBD1. The CDR3 sequence is 14 residues long. Germline values: CDR1 SGHTA, CDR2 FQGNSA. CDR3 region: CVGGQGMGNTEAFF. The CDR3, as DNA: TGTGTGGGGGGACAGGGGATGGGTAACACTGAAGCTTTCTTT.

CDR3 in amino acids: CASSLPSGSLFF. CDR3 DNA: TGTGCCAGCAGCTTACCTAGCGGGAGTCTCTTCTTC. J is TRBJ2-1 and V is TRBV7-6, with 10 bases matching TRBD2. J was trimmed by 16 bases and V by 2 bases; bases with no gene match: 5. Germline V lookup: CDR1 SGHVS, CDR2 FNYEAQ. The CDR3 runs 12 residues.

This chain connects TRBV6-1 to TRBJ1-6; D uncertain. Trimming took off 10 bases at V and 0 bases at J, with 7 bases between the two ends. This CDR3 is 13 amino acids long. Per the germline V gene, CDR1 is MNHNS and CDR2 is SASEGT. CDR3 residues: CATYNSYNSPLHF. The DNA of the CDR3 is TGTGCCACATACAACTCCTATAATTCACCCCTCCACTTT.

The rearrangement uses TRBV5-1 and TRBJ1-1; weak D call: TRBD1 (6 bases). The CDR3 has 15 residues. CDR1 and CDR2 (germline): SGHRS, YFSETQ. V gave up 4 bases and J gave up 1 base, with 14 bases separating them. The CDR3 region is CASSPEGGRNTEAFF. The CDR3 region has the DNA TGCGCCAGCAGCCCGGAAGGGGGGAGGAACACTGAAGCTTTCTTT.

CDR3: CASSLEGFNYGYTF. The CDR3 nucleotides are TGTGCCAGCAGCTTAGAGGGATTTAACTATGGCTACACCTTC. V usage is TRBV11-3 and J usage is TRBJ1-2, with unresolved D. V lost 0 bases, J lost 1 base, and 6 bases lay in between. In germline, CDR1 is SGHNT, CDR2 YENEEA. CDR3 length: 14 residues. Looking up the rest from reference TRBV11-3 and TRBJ1-2 gives the full variable domain: EAGVVQSPRYKIIEKKQPVAFWCNPISGHNTLYWYLQNLGQGPELLIRYENEEAVDDSQLPKDRFSAERLKGVDSTLKIQPAELGDSAVYLCASSLEGFNYGYTFGSGTRLTVV.

This clone was recorded a few times. This sequence joins TRBV7-3 and TRBJ1-2; unclear D gene. Trimming cost V 2 bases and J 4 bases, with 11 bases left between them. Germline V lookup: CDR1 SGHTA, CDR2 FQGTGA. The CDR3 totals 14 residues. CDR3 DNA sequence: TGTGCCAGCAGCTTAGCGCGAGGGTCCTATGGCTACACCTTC. This gives the protein CASSLARGSYGYTF.

The chain combines TRBV6-5 with TRBJ2-2; D unresolved. Per germline, CDR1 MNHEY and CDR2 SVGAGI. V dropped 6 bases and J dropped 6 bases, with 11 bases sitting between them. CDR3 length: 13 residues. This chain's CDR3 is CASRRRLAGELFF. The CDR3 DNA reads as TGTGCCAGCAGGCGACGCCTGGCCGGGGAGCTGTTTTTT.

This clone was counted only a few times. The chain has TRBV6-5 and TRBJ2-7, with a weak D call TRBD2 (6 bases). The V end was cut by 6 bases, the J end by 9 bases, with 24 bases between. The CDR3 loop spans 15 amino acids. Per germline, CDR1 MNHEY and CDR2 SVGAGI. The CDR3 bases are TGTGCCAGCAGATCTAGCGACGGACACCGTATAGGGCAGTACTTC. Its translation is CASRSSDGHRIGQYF.

The chain recombines TRBV7-2 with TRBJ2-3; D is unclear. The CDR3 has 14 amino acids. V was clipped by 1 base and J by 0 bases, with 5 bases between them. Per the germline V gene, CDR1 is SGHTA and CDR2 is FQGNSA. The chain's CDR3 is CASSLGHSTDTQYF. The CDR3 DNA is TGTGCCAGCAGCTTAGGGCATAGCACAGATACGCAGTATTTT. Full variable domain (missing parts from reference TRBV7-2 and TRBJ2-3): GAGVSQSPSNKVTEKGKDVELRCDPISGHTALYWYRQSLGQGLEFLIYFQGNSAPDKSGLPSDRFSAERTGGSVSTLTIQRTQQEDSAVYLCASSLGHSTDTQYFGPGTRLTVL.

This clone was counted once. The J gene is TRBJ2-7, the V gene TRBV7-2; D is tentatively TRBD1 or TRBD2 (6 bases each). CDR3 length: 15 residues. CDR1 SGHTA and CDR2 FQGNSA come from the germline V gene. The germline V and J ends were trimmed by 1 base and 1 base, with 11 bases remaining between them. The CDR3: CASSLGGAASYEQYF. CDR3 in DNA: TGTGCCAGCAGCTTAGGGGGGGCAGCTTCCTACGAGCAGTACTTC.

This clone came up a few times. The chain carries TRBV7-9 and TRBJ1-2; D is undetermined. There are 12 residues in the CDR3. CDR1 and CDR2 (germline): SEHNR, FQNEAQ (reference sequence). The V end lost 1 base, the J end lost 8 bases, and 8 bases lay between the germline ends. The CDR3 protein is CASSLVVEGYTF. The CDR3 DNA reads as TGTGCCAGCAGCTTAGTGGTGGAAGGCTACACCTTC.

This chain uses TRBV6-5 with TRBJ2-5, with D perhaps matching TRBD2 (5 bases). V was trimmed by 0 bases and J by 7 bases, leaving 12 bases between them. The CDR3 has 14 amino acids. Germline V gene data show CDR1 as MNHEY and CDR2 as SVGAGI. CDR3: CASSYSGDLVTQYF. The CDR3 nucleotides are TGTGCCAGCAGTTACTCGGGAGACCTAGTGACCCAGTACTTC.

The genes are TRBV5-8 and TRBJ2-1; weak D call: TRBD2 (7 bases). The CDR3 runs to 16 residues. CDR1 is SGHTS and CDR2 is YDEGEE in the germline V gene. Between the trimmed V and J ends, which lost 4 bases and 7 bases, there was a span of 21 bases. The CDR3 loop is CASSPRLLARGNEQFF. As DNA, the CDR3 is TGTGCCAGCAGCCCCCGGCTACTAGCGAGGGGGAATGAGCAGTTCTTC.

This clone was seen more than once but under ten times. The chain combines TRBV11-1 with TRBJ2-7; the D gene is possibly TRBD2 (5 bases). The germline CDR1 and CDR2 sequences are SGHAT and FQDESV (reference sequence). This CDR3 has 13 amino acids. V was shortened by 2 bases and J by 7 bases, with 12 bases between the two germline ends. CDR3 coding DNA: TGTGCCAGCAGCTTATTTCTCTCGGGGGAGCAGTACTTC. Protein: CASSLFLSGEQYF.

The genes are TRBV5-1 and TRBJ2-2, with TRBD2 as a possible D gene (5 bases). V was pared by 1 base and J by 6 bases, with 7 bases between. The CDR3 spans 13 residues. Germline lookup yields CDR1 SGHRS and CDR2 YFSETQ. CDR3 loop: CASSLLAAGELFF. CDR3 bases: TGCGCCAGCAGCTTGCTAGCTGCCGGGGAGCTGTTTTTT.

This chain uses TRBV6-8 with TRBJ2-3, with TRBD2 as a possible D gene (5 bases). Trimming shortened V by 9 bases and J by 2 bases, and 15 bases separated the two germline ends. The germline V gene encodes CDR1 MNHGY and CDR2 SAAAGT. The CDR3 contains 14 residues. The CDR3 reads CARGRTPNTDTQYF. CDR3 bases: TGTGCCAGGGGGAGAACTCCCAACACAGATACGCAGTATTTT.

The chain recombines TRBV13 with TRBJ2-7; no firm D call. Per germline, CDR1 PRHDT and CDR2 FYEKMQ (reference sequence). The V and J ends lost 3 bases and 2 bases respectively, with 11 bases between them. CDR3 length: 14 residues. Written as DNA, the CDR3 is TGTGCCAGCAGCTTCGCTGGGAATGCCTACGAGCAGTACTTC. Protein sequence: CASSFAGNAYEQYF.

This clone was observed a single time. Here the CDR3 DNA reads TGTGCCAGCAGCCCACAAACAGGGCACAATTCACCCCTCCACTTT. This codes for CASSPQTGHNSPLHF. This chain connects TRBV28 to TRBJ1-6; perhaps TRBD1 as D (6 bases). Germline CDR1 reads MDHEN; CDR2 reads SYDVKM. Trimming took off 6 bases at V and 7 bases at J, with 16 bases between the two ends. The CDR3 spans 15 residues.